This is a list of T cell receptor beta chains from one sample in a study of T cells after yellow fever vaccination. Each CDR3 protein gets one entry after TCRdb re-called the 5' RACE reads with MiXCR. The data show about 310,000 distinct CDR3 sequences, about 3.5% seen once. Sample: PBMCs, taken on the day of the yellow fever booster vaccination. Receptors originate from a man between 18 and 35 years old who received the YFV17D yellow fever vaccine. Each CDR3 is given with its conserved first and last residue. Each record gives: V gene, J gene, CDR3 protein.

>TRBV7-8|TRBJ1-6
CASSLSGHNSPLHF
>TRBV4-2|TRBJ2-6
CASSQRFAGANVLTF
>TRBV27|TRBJ1-6
CASTDSPLHF
>TRBV9|TRBJ1-1
CASSVLGQGGAEAFF
>TRBV5-1|TRBJ2-5
CASSSGGTGGLQETQYF
>TRBV6-5|TRBJ2-1
CASSTGREQFF
>TRBV20-1|TRBJ2-3
CSARDQELADTQYF
>TRBV7-9|TRBJ1-1
CASRYTEAFF
>TRBV12-3/TRBV12-4|TRBJ2-5
CASSPPLGGAGGIETQYF
>TRBV12-3/TRBV12-4|TRBJ2-1
CASRSQVMGEQFF
>TRBV2|TRBJ2-2
CASRAPWGWPGNTGELFF
>TRBV24-1|TRBJ2-6
CATSDLDRASLSGANVLTF
>TRBV20-1|TRBJ1-1
CSAPDGTANTEAFF
>TRBV19|TRBJ1-1
CASRIQRNTEAFF
>TRBV9|TRBJ2-7
CASSAGSGDEQYF
>TRBV20-1|TRBJ2-7
CSVTQGPSYEQYF
>TRBV12-3/TRBV12-4|TRBJ2-7
CASRDRGGYEQYF
>TRBV5-1|TRBJ1-2
CASSFTEDYGYTF
>TRBV5-1|TRBJ1-1
CASSRDRGRGAEAFF
>TRBV20-1|TRBJ2-3
CSARPGGRDTQYF
>TRBV11-2|TRBJ1-1
CASSQSWRSTEAFF
>TRBV5-1|TRBJ2-5
CASSLVAGPETHYF
>TRBV5-1|TRBJ1-1
CASRFGTGANTEAFF
>TRBV5-5|TRBJ2-1
CASSLREAGNNEQFF